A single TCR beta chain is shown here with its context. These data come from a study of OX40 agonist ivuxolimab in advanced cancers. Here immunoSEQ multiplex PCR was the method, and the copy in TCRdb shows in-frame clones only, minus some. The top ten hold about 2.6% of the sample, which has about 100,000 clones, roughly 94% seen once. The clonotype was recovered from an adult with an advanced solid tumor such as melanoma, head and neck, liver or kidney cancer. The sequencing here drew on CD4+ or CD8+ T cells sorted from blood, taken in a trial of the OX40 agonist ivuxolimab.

The CDR3 region is CASSLRDSHNEQFF. The CDR3 bases are TGCGCCAGCAGCCTCCGGGACTCTCACAATGAGCAGTTCTTC. V is TRBV5-1 and J is TRBJ2-1; the D gene is possibly TRBD2 (6 bases). The CDR3 is 14 residues long. In germline, CDR1 is SGHRS, CDR2 YFSETQ. V was shortened by 4 bases and J by 5 bases, with 13 bases between the two germline ends.